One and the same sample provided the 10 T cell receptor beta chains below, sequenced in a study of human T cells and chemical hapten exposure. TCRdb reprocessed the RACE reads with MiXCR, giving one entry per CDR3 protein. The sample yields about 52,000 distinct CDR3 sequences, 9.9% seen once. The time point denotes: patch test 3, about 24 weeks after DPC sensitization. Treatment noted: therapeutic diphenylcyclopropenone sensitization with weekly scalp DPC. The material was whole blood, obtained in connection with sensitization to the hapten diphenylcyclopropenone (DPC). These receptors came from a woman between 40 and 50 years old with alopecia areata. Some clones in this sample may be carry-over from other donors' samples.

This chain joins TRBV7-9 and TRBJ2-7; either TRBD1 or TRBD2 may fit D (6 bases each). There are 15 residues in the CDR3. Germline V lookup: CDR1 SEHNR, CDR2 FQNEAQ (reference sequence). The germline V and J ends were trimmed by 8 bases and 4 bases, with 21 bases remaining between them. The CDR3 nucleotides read TGTGCCAGCTTAAAAACCCGGGGGCGCGGGTACGAGCAGTACTTC. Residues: CASLKTRGRGYEQYF.

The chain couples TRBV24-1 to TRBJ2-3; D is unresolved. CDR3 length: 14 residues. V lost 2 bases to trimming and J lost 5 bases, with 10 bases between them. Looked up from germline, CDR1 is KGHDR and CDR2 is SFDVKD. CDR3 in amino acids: CATSDSGFEDTQYF. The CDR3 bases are TGTGCCACCAGTGATTCTGGGTTTGAAGATACGCAGTATTTT.

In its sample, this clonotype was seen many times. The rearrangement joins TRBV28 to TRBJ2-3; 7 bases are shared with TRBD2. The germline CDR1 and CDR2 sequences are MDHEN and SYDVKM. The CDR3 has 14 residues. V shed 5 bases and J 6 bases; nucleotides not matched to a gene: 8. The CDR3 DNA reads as TGTGCCAGCAGTCCCGGACGGGAGGCGGATACGCAGTATTTT. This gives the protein CASSPGREADTQYF.

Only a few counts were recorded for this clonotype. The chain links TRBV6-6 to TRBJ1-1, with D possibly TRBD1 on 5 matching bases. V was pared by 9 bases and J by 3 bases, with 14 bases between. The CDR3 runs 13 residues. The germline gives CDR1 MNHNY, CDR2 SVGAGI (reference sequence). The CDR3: CASSGLRDTEAFF. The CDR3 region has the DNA TGTGCCAGTTCAGGGCTTAGGGACACTGAAGCTTTCTTT.

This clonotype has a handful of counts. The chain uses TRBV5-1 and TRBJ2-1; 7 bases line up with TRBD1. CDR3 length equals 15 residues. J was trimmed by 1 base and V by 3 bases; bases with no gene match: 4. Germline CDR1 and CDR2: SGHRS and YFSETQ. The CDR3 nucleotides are TGCGCCAGCAGCTCCCGACAGGGATCCTACAATGAGCAGTTCTTC. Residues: CASSSRQGSYNEQFF.

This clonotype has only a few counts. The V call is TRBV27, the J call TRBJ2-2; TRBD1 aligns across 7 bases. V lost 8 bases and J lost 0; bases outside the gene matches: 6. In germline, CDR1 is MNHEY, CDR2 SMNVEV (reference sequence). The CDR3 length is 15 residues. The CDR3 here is CASLKRGPNTGELFF. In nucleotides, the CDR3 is TGTGCCAGCCTTAAGAGGGGGCCGAACACCGGGGAGCTGTTTTTT.

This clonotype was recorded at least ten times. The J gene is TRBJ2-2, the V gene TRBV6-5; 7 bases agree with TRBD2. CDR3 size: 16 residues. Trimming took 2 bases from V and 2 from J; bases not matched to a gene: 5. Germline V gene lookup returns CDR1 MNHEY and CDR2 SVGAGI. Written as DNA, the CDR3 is TGTGCCAGCAGTTACGGGCTAGCGGTAAACACCGGGGAGCTGTTTTTT. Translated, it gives CASSYGLAVNTGELFF.

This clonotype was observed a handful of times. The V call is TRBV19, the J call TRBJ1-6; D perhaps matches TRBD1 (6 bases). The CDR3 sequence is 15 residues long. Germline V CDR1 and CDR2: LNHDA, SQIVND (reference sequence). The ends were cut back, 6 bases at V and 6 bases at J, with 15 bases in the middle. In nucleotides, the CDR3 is TGTGCCAGTAGCTCCCGGGGGACAACTAATTCACCCCTCCACTTT. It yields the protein CASSSRGTTNSPLHF.

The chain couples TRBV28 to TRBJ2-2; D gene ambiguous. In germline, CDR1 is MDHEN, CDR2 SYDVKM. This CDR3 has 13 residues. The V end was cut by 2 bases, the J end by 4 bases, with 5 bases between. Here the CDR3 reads CASSLGLTGELFF. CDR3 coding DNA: TGTGCCAGCAGTTTAGGCCTCACCGGGGAGCTGTTTTTT.

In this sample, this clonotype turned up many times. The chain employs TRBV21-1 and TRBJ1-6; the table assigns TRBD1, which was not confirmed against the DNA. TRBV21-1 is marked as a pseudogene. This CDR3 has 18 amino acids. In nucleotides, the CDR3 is TGTGCCAGCAGCACACAGGGCTTAACGAGCTCCTATAATTCACCCCTCCACTTT. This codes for CASSTQGLTSSYNSPLHF.